This passage covers 21 T cell receptor beta chains from one sample sequenced in a study of OX40 agonist ivuxolimab in advanced cancers. Method: immunoSEQ multiplex PCR; TCRdb's copy keeps in-frame clones and lacks some. The table has roughly 34,000 clones, over 90% seen once. Sequences were derived from CD4+ or CD8+ T cells sorted from blood, sampled in a trial of the OX40 agonist ivuxolimab. These receptors came from an adult with an advanced solid tumor such as melanoma, head and neck, liver or kidney cancer.

This rearrangement joins TRBV5-1 to TRBJ2-3; possible D gene TRBD2, 6 bases. Per germline, CDR1 SGHRS and CDR2 YFSETQ. The CDR3 runs 14 residues. V lost 5 bases and J 1 base, leaving 11 bases between the germline ends. CDR3 loop: CASRRGGGTDTQYF. The CDR3 nucleotides are TGCGCCAGCAGACGGGGCGGGGGCACAGATACGCAGTATTTT.

The chain joins TRBV7-2 to TRBJ2-1; TRBD2 is a possible D gene (5 bases). Trimming cost V 2 bases and J 3 bases, with 11 bases left between them. The CDR3 contains 15 residues. In germline, CDR1 is SGHTA, CDR2 FQGNSA. CDR3 coding DNA: TGTGCCAGCAGCTTATCGACTGGGAGCTACAATGAGCAGTTCTTC. Translated, it gives CASSLSTGSYNEQFF.

The chain joins TRBV6-1 to TRBJ2-7, with unresolved D. The CDR3 covers 13 residues. Germline loops: CDR1 MNHNS, CDR2 SASEGT. The V end lost 4 bases, the J end lost 2 bases, and 9 bases lay between the germline ends. CDR3 amino acids: CASSAVPAYEQYF. CDR3 bases: TGTGCCAGCAGTGCGGTCCCGGCCTACGAGCAGTACTTC.

The chain links TRBV7-2 to TRBJ2-3; TRBD1 might be the D (5 bases). CDR3 size: 17 residues. V was pared by 2 bases and J by 1 base, with 16 bases between. The germline V gene encodes CDR1 SGHTA and CDR2 FQGNSA. Here the CDR3 reads CASSLRGTPLGTDTQYF. The CDR3 DNA reads as TGTGCCAGCAGCTTAAGGGGCACACCTCTGGGCACAGATACGCAGTATTTT.

The chain employs TRBV19 and TRBJ2-5, with a tentative D call TRBD1 (6 bases). Germline V CDR1 and CDR2: LNHDA, SQIVND (reference sequence). Trimming stripped 5 bases from V and 2 bases from J, with 12 bases between. There are 14 residues in the CDR3. CDR3 DNA sequence: TGTGCCAGTAGTGTAGGGACAAGACAAGAGACCCAGTACTTC. Its translation: CASSVGTRQETQYF.

DNA for the CDR3: TGCAGTGCACAAGGGGCAGATACGCAGTATTTT. It encodes CSAQGADTQYF. The genes are TRBV20-1 and TRBJ2-3; tentative D call: TRBD1 (5 bases). Germline CDR1 DFQATT, CDR2 SNEGSKA (reference sequence). The CDR3 runs 11 residues. The ends were cut back, 6 bases at V and 4 bases at J, with 8 bases in the middle.

This clone appeared once. The chain joins TRBV11-1 to TRBJ1-2, with 10 bases matching TRBD1. Germline CDR1 is SGHAT and CDR2 is FQDESV (reference sequence). V shed 1 base, J shed 8 bases, and the junction held 4 bases outside the gene matches. The CDR3 length is 14 residues. CDR3 nucleotides: TGTGCCAGCAGCTTAGGACAGGGGGCGCGCGGCTACACCTTC. Amino acids: CASSLGQGARGYTF.

The chain has TRBV5-1 and TRBJ2-7, with 7 bases matching TRBD1. Germline loops: CDR1 SGHRS, CDR2 YFSETQ. The CDR3 consists of 14 residues. V dropped 3 bases and J dropped 0; count of bases not matched to a gene: 3. Written as DNA, the CDR3 is TGCGCCAGCAGCTCGACAGGGAGCTCCTACGAGCAGTACTTC. Translating it yields CASSSTGSSYEQYF. Supplemented by reference TRBV5-1 and TRBJ2-7, the full variable domain reads KAGVTQTPRYLIKTRGQQVTLSCSPISGHRSVSWYQQTPGQGLQFLFEYFSETQRNKGNFPGRFSGRQFSNSRSEMNVSTLELGDSALYLCASSSTGSSYEQYFGPGTRLTVT.

This sequence joins TRBV6-5 and TRBJ1-6; D unclear. V was cut by 2 bases and J by 7 bases, with 9 bases left in between. CDR3 size: 14 residues. Germline V gene lookup returns CDR1 MNHEY and CDR2 SVGAGI. As DNA, the CDR3 is TGTGCCAGCAGTTACCCGAACCCGAATTCACCCCTCCACTTT. Its protein product is CASSYPNPNSPLHF.

The rearrangement links TRBV6-6 to TRBJ2-1; TRBD1 matches 7 bases. The CDR3 spans 13 residues. V shed 6 bases, J shed 8 bases, and the junction held 7 bases outside the gene matches. Germline V gene lookup returns CDR1 MNHNY and CDR2 SVGAGI (reference sequence). CDR3 protein: CASRAGGFDEQFF. The CDR3 coding sequence is TGTGCCAGCAGGGCAGGGGGTTTCGATGAGCAGTTCTTC.

The chain has TRBV28 and TRBJ2-1; 10 bases are shared with TRBD1. V lost 2 bases, J lost 9 bases, and 10 bases stayed unmatched. The CDR3 has 16 amino acids. Germline values: CDR1 MDHEN, CDR2 SYDVKM. The CDR3 bases are TGTGCCAGCAGTTTAGCCGGGACAGGGGTTCGGAGTGAGCAGTTCTTC. Encoded protein: CASSLAGTGVRSEQFF.

This chain uses TRBV7-2 with TRBJ2-2, with 15 positions matching TRBD2. Losses at the gene ends were 4 bases for V and 3 bases for J; bases not matched to a gene: 3. Germline V lookup: CDR1 SGHTA, CDR2 FQGNSA. This CDR3 contains 17 residues. CDR3 DNA sequence: TGTGCCAGCAGCTGGACTAGCGGGAGGGCCGACACCGGGGAGCTGTTTTTT. Translating it yields CASSWTSGRADTGELFF.

This chain links TRBV9 with TRBJ2-6; a weak D match, TRBD1 (6 bases). With 4 bases removed from V and 0 bases from J, the gap between germline ends came to 20 bases. There are 19 residues in the CDR3. The germline V gene has CDR1 SGDLS and CDR2 YYNGEE. DNA of the CDR3: TGTGCCAGCAGCTCACAGACAGGAGCCCGCCTCTCTGGGGCCAACGTCCTGACTTTC. Protein product: CASSSQTGARLSGANVLTF.

The rearrangement uses TRBV9 and TRBJ2-5; the match to TRBD2 covers 8 bases. Germline loops: CDR1 SGDLS, CDR2 YYNGEE. With 0 bases clipped from V and 5 bases from J, the junction kept 0 bases outside the gene matches. The length of the CDR3 is 13 residues. The CDR3 here is CASSVAGGETQYF. The CDR3 DNA is TGTGCCAGCAGCGTAGCGGGGGGGGAGACCCAGTACTTC.

V is TRBV10-3 and J is TRBJ1-2, with D hard to call. The CDR3 is 12 residues long. The germline CDR1 and CDR2 sequences are ENHRY and SYGVKD. Trimming took 3 bases from V and 4 from J, leaving 6 bases between them. The DNA of the CDR3 is TGTGCCATCAGTGAAATGTCCTATGGCTACACCTTC. This gives the protein CAISEMSYGYTF.

The chain uses TRBV6-6 and TRBJ1-1, with D tentatively TRBD1 (6 bases). Germline CDR1 reads MNHNY; CDR2 reads SVGAGI (reference sequence). The V end was cut by 2 bases, the J end by 0 bases, with 10 bases between. The length of the CDR3 is 15 residues. CDR3 DNA: TGTGCCAGCAGTTACGGGGGGGCACTGAACACTGAAGCTTTCTTT. Its protein is CASSYGGALNTEAFF.

The chain links TRBV20-1 to TRBJ2-5; D is unresolved. The DNA end favors TRBJ2-7, so the J call may be wrong. Germline V gives CDR1 DFQATT, CDR2 SNEGSKA (reference sequence). The CDR3 spans 10 residues. CDR3 coding DNA: TGCAGTGCTGGAACCTACGAGCAGTACTTC. It specifies CSAGTYEQYF.

The rearrangement joins TRBV2 to TRBJ1-4, with D unclear. Trimming shortened V by 4 bases and J by 3 bases, and 6 bases separated the two germline ends. CDR1 is SNHLY, CDR2 FYNNEI, per germline. This CDR3 has 13 amino acids. This chain's CDR3 is CASSVSANEKLFF. In DNA form, the CDR3 reads TGTGCCAGCAGTGTCTCGGCTAATGAAAAACTGTTTTTT. The entire variable domain, with the rest obtained from reference TRBV2 and TRBJ1-4, is as follows: EPEVTQTPSHQVTQMGQEVILRCVPISNHLYFYWYRQILGQKVEFLVSFYNNEISEKSEIFDDQFSVERPDGSNFTLKIRSTKLEDSAMYFCASSVSANEKLFFGSGTQLSVL.

This chain connects TRBV19 to TRBJ2-3; D is uncertain. Trimming shortened V by 4 bases and J by 5 bases, and 4 bases separated the two germline ends. This CDR3 comprises 11 residues. CDR1 LNHDA and CDR2 SQIVND come from the germline V gene (reference sequence). The CDR3 sequence: CASSSGDTQYF. Here the CDR3 DNA reads TGTGCCAGTAGTAGCGGAGATACGCAGTATTTT. Full variable domain (remainder filled in from reference TRBV19 and TRBJ2-3): DGGITQSPKYLFRKEGQNVTLSCEQNLNHDAMYWYRQDPGQGLRLIYYSQIVNDFQKGDIAEGYSVSREKKESFPLTVTSAQKNPTAFYLCASSSGDTQYFGPGTRLTVL.

V usage is TRBV19 and J usage is TRBJ2-3; unclear D gene. There are 16 residues in the CDR3. Deletions cut 8 bases from V and 2 bases from J, with 20 bases between. Germline lookup yields CDR1 LNHDA and CDR2 SQIVND (reference sequence). The CDR3 nucleotides read TGTGCCAGTCGGTACGGATCTCACCTTAACACAGATACGCAGTATTTT. Encoded protein: CASRYGSHLNTDTQYF. Filled out from reference TRBV19 and TRBJ2-3, the complete variable domain reads DGGITQSPKYLFRKEGQNVTLSCEQNLNHDAMYWYRQDPGQGLRLIYYSQIVNDFQKGDIAEGYSVSREKKESFPLTVTSAQKNPTAFYLCASRYGSHLNTDTQYFGPGTRLTVL.

This chain joins TRBV28 and TRBJ2-7; D is unresolved. Germline V gene data show CDR1 as MDHEN and CDR2 as SYDVKM. Trimming took 3 bases from V and 7 from J, leaving 10 bases between them. The length of the CDR3 is 12 residues. CDR3 bases: TGTGCCAGCAGTTTGTTCAGCATGGAGCAGTACTTC. This sequence encodes CASSLFSMEQYF.